This T cell receptor (beta chain) was recovered during a study of T-cell memory formation after mild COVID-19 (dated by TCRdb to about 2021). At the level of the whole study: TCR sequence clusters from the two donors were largely donor specific. In a couple of donors, T-cell clones that expanded and contracted after mild COVID-19 were followed by sequencing TCRalpha and TCRbeta repertoires longitudinally. Two young, previously healthy adult volunteers, one female and one male, were included in the cohort.

This sample was sequenced with an Illumina NovaSeq 6000. TCRalpha and TCRbeta cDNA libraries were built by 5'RACE with constant-segment primers, adding sample barcodes and unique molecular identifiers. RNA was extracted from every sample with Trizol reagent. Amplification of the libraries took two PCR steps, and the second step added a second sample barcode plus Illumina TruSeq adapters. Sequencing of libraries was performed on an Illumina NovaSeq with 2 x 150 bp paired-end reads. In the source study's methods: Demultiplexing of reads and collapsing into UMI-guided consensus sequences were performed with migec v1.2.7. With mixcr v2.1.11, UMI consensuses were aligned to TRA and TRB V and J templates and assembled into clonotypes. A clonotype was counted as expanded or contracted only when both edgeR and NoisET called the clonotype significant, with the noise models trained on biological replicates. edgeR calls used a false discovery rate-adjusted p below 0.01 and a log2 fold-change threshold of 1. As an exploratory analysis of dynamics, max-normalized trajectories of the 1000 most abundant clonotypes were examined with PCA combined with hierarchical clustering. The CD4 or CD8 phenotype of responding clones was assigned using the separately sequenced CD4+ and CD8+ repertoires. TCRdb redid the processing of the public reads, applying fastp at Q25 and MiXCR, and retained in-frame beta chains. Records with the same CDR3 protein are collapsed into one entry carrying the most frequent genes and DNA. The V and J calls were determined by TCRdb, not by the authors. The sample includes approximately 490,000 distinct CDR3 sequences, with about a fifth observed a single time. Clones ranked in the top ten supply approximately 12% of the sample.

This clonotype has at least ten counts. Which antigen it targets is not known. One base away there is no much larger clone; base qualities are not given. Ficoll-Paque density gradient centrifugation was the method used to isolate PBMCs. From the germline V gene, CDR1 is SGHTA and CDR2 is FQGNSA. Counted from cysteine to phenylalanine, this CDR3 has 17 amino acids. This entry keeps only the CDR3 DNA: 51 bases, framed from base 1. Compared with germline, V lacks 1 base and J lacks 2 bases; bases without a gene match: 10. The investigation overall reported the following: SARS-CoV-2 specificity of the second-wave clones peaking on day 37 was not confirmed. Clones that contracted from day 15 to 85 showed balanced CD4/CD8 phenotypes, whereas a second wave of clones that expanded from day 15 to 37 leaned towards CD4+. Contracting CD4+ clones were found mainly in CM and EM memory subsets, while CD8+ clones were enriched in EMRA. Only a couple of mild cases were covered in the study, and larger cohorts including severe cases with pre-infection samples were considered necessary. The detection of some responding clones in pre-infection memory suggests that pre-existing cross-reactive memory T cells joined the SARS-CoV-2 response.

This receptor was identified in an adult woman who had mild COVID-19 (a few samples of this study predate the infection). The sample titles of this study are shuffled in the database, so cell type and time point are left out; the donor was told from shared clones. The source material was PBMCs or a T cell subset sorted from them (not recorded which). The V and J genes are TRBV7-2 and TRBJ2-7, with TRBD2 matching 8 junction bases. CDR3 reads: CASSLGSLAGSPYEQYF. In nucleotides, the sequence is TGTGCCAGCAGCTTAGGCAGTCTAGCGGGTTCCCCCTACGAGCAGTACTTC.